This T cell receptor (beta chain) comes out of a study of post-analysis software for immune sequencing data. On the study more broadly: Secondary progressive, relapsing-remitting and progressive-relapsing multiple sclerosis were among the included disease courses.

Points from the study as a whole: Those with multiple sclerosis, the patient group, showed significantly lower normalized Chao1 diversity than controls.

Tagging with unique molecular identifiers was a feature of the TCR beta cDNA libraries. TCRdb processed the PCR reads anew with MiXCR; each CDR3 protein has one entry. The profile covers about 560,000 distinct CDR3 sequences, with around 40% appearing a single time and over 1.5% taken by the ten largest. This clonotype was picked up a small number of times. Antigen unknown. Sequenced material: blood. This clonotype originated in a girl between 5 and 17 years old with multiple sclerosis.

This chain's CDR3 is CASSSPLAGGGTDTQYF. The CDR3 DNA follows: TGTGCCAGCAGCTCCCCACTAGCGGGGGGAGGCACAGATACGCAGTATTTT. The rearrangement links TRBV7-3 to TRBJ2-3, with 12 bases that match TRBD2. The germline CDR1 and CDR2 sequences are SGHTA and FQGTGA. The trim removed 4 bases at V and 1 base at J, leaving 6 bases unmatched. The CDR3 has 17 residues.